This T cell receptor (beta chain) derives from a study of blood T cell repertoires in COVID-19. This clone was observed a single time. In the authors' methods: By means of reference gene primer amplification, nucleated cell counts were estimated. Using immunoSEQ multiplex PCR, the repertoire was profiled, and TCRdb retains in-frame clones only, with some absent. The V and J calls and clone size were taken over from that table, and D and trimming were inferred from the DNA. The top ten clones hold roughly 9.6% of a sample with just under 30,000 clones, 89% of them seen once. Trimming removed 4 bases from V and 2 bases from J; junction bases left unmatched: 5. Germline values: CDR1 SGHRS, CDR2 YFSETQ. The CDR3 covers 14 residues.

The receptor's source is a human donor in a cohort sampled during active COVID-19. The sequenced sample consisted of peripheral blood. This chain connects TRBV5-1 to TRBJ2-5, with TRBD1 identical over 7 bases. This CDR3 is CASSRDSFQETQYF. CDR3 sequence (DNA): TGCGCCAGCAGCCGGGACAGTTTTCAAGAGACCCAGTACTTC.